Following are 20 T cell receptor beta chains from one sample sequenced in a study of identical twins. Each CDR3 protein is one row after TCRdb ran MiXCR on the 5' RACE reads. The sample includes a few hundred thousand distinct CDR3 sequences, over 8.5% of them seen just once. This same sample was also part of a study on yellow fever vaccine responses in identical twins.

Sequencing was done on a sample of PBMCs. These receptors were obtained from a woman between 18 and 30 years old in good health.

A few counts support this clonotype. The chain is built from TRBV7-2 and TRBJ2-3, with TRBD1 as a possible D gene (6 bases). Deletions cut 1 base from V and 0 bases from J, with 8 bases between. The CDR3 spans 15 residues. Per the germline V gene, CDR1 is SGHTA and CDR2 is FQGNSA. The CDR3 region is CASSLGGQSTDTQYF. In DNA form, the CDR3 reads TGTGCCAGCAGCTTAGGCGGACAGAGCACAGATACGCAGTATTTT.

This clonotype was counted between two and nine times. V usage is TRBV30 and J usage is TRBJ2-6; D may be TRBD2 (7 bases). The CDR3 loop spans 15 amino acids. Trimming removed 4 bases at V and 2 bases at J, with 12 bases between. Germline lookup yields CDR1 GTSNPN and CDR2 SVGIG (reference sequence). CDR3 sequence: CAWTIGGAGANVLTF. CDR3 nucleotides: TGTGCCTGGACGATAGGGGGGGCTGGGGCCAACGTCCTGACTTTC.

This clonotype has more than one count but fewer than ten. This CDR3 reads CASSSYSNNQPQHF. As DNA, the CDR3 is TGTGCCAGCAGCTCATACTCAAACAATCAGCCCCAGCATTTT. The chain couples TRBV3-1 to TRBJ1-5, with D uncertain. There are 14 residues in the CDR3. The V end was cut by 5 bases, the J end by 3 bases, with 11 bases between. Germline V gene lookup returns CDR1 LGHDT and CDR2 YNNKEL (reference sequence).

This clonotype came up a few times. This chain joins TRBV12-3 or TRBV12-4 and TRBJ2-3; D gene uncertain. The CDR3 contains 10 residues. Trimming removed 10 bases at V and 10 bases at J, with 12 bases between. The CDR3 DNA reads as TGTGCCACCAGCGTTATTGCGCAGTATTTT. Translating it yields CATSVIAQYF.

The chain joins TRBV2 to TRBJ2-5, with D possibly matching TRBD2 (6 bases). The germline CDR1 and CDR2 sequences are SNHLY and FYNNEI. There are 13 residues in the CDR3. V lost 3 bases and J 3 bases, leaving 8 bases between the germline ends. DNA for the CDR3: TGTGCCAGCAGTGAGGAGGGGAAAGAGACCCAGTACTTC. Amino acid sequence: CASSEEGKETQYF.

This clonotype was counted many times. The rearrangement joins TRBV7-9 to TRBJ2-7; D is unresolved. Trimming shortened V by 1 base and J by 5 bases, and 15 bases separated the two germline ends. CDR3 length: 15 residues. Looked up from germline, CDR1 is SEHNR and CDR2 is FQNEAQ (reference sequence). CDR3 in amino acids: CASSLGRQTLDEQYF. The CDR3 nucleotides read TGTGCCAGCAGCTTAGGTCGTCAGACCCTGGACGAGCAGTACTTC.

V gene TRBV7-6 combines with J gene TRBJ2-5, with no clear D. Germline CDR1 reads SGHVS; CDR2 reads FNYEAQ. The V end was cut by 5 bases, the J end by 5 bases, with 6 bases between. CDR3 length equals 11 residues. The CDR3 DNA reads TGTGCCAGCAGCAACACCGAGACCCAGTACTTC. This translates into CASSNTETQYF.

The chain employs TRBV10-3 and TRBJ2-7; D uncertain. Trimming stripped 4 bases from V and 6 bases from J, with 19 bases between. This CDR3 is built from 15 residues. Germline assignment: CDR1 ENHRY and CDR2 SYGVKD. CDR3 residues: CAISGALTDLSEQYF. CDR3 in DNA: TGTGCCATCAGTGGGGCACTTACAGATTTATCCGAGCAGTACTTC.

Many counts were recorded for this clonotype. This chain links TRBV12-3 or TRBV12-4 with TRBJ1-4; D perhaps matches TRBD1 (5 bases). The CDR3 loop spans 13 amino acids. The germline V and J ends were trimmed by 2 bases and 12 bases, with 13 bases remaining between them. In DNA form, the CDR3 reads TGTGCCAGCAGTTTATCTGAGGGGAAGCAACTGTTTTTT. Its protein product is CASSLSEGKQLFF.

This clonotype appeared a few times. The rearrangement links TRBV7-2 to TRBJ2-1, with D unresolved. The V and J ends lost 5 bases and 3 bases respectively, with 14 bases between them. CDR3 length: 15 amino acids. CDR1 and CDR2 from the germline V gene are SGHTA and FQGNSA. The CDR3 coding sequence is TGTGCCAGCAGCCCCCCGCTCATTATCTACAATGAGCAGTTCTTC. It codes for CASSPPLIIYNEQFF.

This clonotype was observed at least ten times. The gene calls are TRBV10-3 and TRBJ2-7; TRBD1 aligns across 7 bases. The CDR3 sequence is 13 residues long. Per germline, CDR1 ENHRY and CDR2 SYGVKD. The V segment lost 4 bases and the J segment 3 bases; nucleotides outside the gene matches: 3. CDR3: CAISAGQNYEQYF. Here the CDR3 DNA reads TGTGCCATCAGTGCGGGACAGAACTACGAGCAGTACTTC.

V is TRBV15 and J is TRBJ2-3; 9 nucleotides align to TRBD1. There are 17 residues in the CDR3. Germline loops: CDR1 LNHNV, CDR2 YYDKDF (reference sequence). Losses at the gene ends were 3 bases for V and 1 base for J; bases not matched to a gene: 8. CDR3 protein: CATSRGGTGHRTDTQYF. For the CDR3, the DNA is TGTGCCACCAGCAGGGGTGGGACAGGGCATCGCACAGATACGCAGTATTTT.

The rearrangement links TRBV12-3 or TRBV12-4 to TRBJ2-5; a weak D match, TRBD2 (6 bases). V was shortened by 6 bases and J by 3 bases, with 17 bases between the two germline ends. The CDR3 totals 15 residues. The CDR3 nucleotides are TGTGCCAGCAGCGTAGGGAGATGGGGGGAAGAGACCCAGTACTTC. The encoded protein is CASSVGRWGEETQYF.

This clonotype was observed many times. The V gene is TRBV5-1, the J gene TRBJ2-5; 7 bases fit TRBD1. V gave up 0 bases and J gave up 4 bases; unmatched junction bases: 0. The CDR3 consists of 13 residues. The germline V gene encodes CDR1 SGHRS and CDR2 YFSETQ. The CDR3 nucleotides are TGCGCCAGCAGCTTGGAGGGGGCAGAGACCCAGTACTTC. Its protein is CASSLEGAETQYF.

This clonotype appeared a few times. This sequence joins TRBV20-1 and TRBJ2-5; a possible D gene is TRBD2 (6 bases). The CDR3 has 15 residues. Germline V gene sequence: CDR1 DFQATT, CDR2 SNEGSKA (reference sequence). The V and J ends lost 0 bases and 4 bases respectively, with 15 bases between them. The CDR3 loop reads CSARDARGVGETQYF. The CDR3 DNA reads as TGCAGTGCTAGAGACGCGCGGGGCGTGGGAGAGACCCAGTACTTC.

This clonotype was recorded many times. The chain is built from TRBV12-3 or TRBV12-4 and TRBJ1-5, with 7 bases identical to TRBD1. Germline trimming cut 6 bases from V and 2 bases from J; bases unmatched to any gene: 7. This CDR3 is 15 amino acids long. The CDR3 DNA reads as TGTGCCAGCAGGCCGAGAGGGGGCCGCAATCAGCCCCAGCATTTT. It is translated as CASRPRGGRNQPQHF.

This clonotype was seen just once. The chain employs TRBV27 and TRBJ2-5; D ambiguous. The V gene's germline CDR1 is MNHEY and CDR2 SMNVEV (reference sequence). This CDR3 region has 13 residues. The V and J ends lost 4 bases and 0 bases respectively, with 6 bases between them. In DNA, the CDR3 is TGTGCCAGCAGTTCAATCCACCAAGAGACCCAGTACTTC. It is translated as CASSSIHQETQYF.

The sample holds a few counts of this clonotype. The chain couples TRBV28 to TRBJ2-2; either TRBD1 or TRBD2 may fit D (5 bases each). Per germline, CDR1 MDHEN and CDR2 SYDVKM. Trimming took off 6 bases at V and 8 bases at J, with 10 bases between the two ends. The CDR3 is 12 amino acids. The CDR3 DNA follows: TGTGCCAGCAGAGGGACGGCTGGGGAGCTGTTTTTT. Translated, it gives CASRGTAGELFF.

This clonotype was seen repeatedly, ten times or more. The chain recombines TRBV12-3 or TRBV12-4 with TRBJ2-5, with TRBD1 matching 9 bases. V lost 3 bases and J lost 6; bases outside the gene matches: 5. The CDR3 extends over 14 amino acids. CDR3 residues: CASSLGTGIKTQYF. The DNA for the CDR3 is TGTGCCAGCAGTTTGGGGACAGGGATAAAGACCCAGTACTTC.

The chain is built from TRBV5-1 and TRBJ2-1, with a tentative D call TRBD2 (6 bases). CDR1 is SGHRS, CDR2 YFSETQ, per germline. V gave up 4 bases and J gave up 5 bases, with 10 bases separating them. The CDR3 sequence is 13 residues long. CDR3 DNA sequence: TGCGCCAGCAGCGGGGACTTGCACAATGAGCAGTTCTTC. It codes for CASSGDLHNEQFF.